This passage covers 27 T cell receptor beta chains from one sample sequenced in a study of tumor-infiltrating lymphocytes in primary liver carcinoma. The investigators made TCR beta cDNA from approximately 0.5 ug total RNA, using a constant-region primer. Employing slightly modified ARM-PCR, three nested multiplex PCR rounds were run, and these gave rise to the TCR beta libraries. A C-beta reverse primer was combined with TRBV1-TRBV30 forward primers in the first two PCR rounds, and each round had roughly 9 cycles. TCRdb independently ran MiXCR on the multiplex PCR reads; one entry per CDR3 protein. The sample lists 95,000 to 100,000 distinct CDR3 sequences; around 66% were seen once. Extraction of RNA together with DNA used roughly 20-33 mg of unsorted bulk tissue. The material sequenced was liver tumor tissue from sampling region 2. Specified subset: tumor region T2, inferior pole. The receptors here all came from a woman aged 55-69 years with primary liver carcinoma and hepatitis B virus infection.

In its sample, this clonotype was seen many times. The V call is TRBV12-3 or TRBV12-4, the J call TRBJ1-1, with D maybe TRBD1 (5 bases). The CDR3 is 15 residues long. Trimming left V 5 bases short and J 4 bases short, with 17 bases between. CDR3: CASSSLGRGGTEAFF. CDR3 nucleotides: TGTGCCAGCAGTAGCCTCGGGCGGGGCGGCACTGAAGCTTTCTTT.

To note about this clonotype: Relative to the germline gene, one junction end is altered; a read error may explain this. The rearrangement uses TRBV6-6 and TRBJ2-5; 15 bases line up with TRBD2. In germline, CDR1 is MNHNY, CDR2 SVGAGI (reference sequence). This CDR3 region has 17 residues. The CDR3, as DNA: TGTACCAGCAGTTCCGCTGGACTAGCGGGAGGGCCGGGGACCCAGTACTTC. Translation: CTSSSAGLAGGPGTQYF.

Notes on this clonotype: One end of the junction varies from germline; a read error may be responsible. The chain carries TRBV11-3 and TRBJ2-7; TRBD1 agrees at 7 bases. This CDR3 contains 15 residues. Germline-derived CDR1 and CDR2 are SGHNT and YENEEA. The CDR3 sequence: CASSPGKGGNYGQYF. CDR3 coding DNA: TGTGCCAGCAGTCCCGGGAAAGGGGGCAACTACGGGCAGTACTTC.

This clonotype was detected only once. For the CDR3, the DNA is TGTGCCAGGAGGCCGGGGACTAGCGGAATGAGTTACAATGAGCAGTTCTTC. It codes for CARRPGTSGMSYNEQFF. The V and J genes are TRBV12-3 or TRBV12-4 and TRBJ2-1, with TRBD2 matching over 11 bases. The V segment lost 9 bases and the J segment 4 bases; nucleotides outside the gene matches: 14. There are 17 residues in the CDR3.

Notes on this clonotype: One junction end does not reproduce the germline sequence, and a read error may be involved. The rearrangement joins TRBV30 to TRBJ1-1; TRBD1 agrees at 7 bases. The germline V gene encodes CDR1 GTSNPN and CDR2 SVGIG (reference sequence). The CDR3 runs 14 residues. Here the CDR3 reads CAWGRQGMWTEAFF. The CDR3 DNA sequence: TGTGCCTGGGGTCGACAGGGTATGTGGACTGAGGCTTTCTTT.

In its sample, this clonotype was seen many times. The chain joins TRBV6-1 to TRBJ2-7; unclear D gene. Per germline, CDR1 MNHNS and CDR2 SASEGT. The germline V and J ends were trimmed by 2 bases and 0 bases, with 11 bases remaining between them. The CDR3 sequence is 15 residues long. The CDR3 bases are TGTGCCAGCAGTGAATATCGACACAGCTCCTACGAGCAGTACTTC. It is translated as CASSEYRHSSYEQYF.

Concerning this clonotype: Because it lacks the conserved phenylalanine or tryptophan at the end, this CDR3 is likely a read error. The CDR3 region has the DNA TGTGCCAGCAACCCGGACCGAGCGGGATTAGGTACCTACGAGCAGTACTTA. It translates to CASNPDRAGLGTYEQYL. The chain recombines TRBV11-3 with TRBJ2-7; TRBD2 matches 7 bases. V trimming: 7 bases; J trimming: 2 bases; junction bases outside the gene matches: 17. The CDR3 has 17 residues. CDR1 and CDR2 (germline): SGHNT, YENEEA.

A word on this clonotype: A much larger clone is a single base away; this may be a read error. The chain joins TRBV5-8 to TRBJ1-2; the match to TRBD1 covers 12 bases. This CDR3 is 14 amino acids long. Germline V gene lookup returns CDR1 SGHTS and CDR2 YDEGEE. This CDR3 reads CAISEGQGAYGYTF. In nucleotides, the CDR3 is TGTGCCATCAGCGAGGGACAGGGGGCTTATGGCTACACCTTC.

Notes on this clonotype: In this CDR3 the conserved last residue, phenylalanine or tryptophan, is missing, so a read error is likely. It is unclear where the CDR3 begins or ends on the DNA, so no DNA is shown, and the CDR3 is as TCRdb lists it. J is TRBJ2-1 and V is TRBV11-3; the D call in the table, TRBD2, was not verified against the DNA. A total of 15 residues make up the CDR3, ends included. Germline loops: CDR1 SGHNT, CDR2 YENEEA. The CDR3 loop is CASSRTPKTYNEQLL.

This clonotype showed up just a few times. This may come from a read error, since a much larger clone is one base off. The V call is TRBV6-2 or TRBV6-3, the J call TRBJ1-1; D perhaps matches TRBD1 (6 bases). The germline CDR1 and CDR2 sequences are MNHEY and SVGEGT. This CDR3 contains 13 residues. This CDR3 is CATSGQRNTEAFF. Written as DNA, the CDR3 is TGTGCCACCAGTGGACAGAGAAACACTGAAGCTTTCTTT.

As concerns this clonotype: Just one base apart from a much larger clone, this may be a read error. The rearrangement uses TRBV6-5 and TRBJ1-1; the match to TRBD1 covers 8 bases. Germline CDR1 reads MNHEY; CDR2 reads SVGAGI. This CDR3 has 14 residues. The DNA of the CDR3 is TGTGCCAGCAGTTACCAGGGGGCGGACACTGGAGCTTTCTTT. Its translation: CASSYQGADTGAFF.

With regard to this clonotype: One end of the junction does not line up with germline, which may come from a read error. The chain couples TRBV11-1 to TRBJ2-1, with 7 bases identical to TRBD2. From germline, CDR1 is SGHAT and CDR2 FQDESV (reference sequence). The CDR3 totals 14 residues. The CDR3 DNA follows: TGTGTCAGCAGTTTAGGCGGGAGCACTAATGAACAGTTCTTC. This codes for CVSSLGGSTNEQFF.

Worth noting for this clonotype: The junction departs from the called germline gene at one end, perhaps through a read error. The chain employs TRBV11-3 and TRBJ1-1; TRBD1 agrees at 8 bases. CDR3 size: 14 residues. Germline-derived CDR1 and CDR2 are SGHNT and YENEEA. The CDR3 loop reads CDSSAGGSENEAFF. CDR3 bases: TGTGACAGCAGCGCAGGGGGCTCGGAAAATGAAGCTTTCTTT.

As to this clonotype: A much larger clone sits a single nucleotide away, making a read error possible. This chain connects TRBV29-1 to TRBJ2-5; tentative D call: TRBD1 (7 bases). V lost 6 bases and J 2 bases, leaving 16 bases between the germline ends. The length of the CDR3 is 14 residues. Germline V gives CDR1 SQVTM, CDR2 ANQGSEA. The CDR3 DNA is TGCAGCGTGGCCCCAGGGGGGTTGCAAGAGACCCAGTACTTC. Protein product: CSVAPGGLQETQYF.

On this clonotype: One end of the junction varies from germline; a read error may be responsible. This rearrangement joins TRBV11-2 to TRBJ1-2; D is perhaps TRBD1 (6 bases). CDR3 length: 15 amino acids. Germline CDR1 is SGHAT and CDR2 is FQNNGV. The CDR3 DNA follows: TGTGCCGGCAGCTTAGGGGGGGCCAGTGGCGGTGGCTACGCCTTC. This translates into CAGSLGGASGGGYAF.

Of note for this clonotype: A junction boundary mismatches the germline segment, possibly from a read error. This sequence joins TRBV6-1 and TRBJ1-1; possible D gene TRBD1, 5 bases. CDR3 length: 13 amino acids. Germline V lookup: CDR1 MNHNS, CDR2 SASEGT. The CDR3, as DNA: TGTGACAGCAGTTGGGGGACCAACACTGAAGCTTTCTTT. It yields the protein CDSSWGTNTEAFF.

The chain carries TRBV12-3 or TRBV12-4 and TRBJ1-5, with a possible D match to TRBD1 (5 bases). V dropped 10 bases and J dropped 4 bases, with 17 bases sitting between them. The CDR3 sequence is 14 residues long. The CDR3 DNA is TGTGCCAACAGGCCTGACTGGGAGAATCAGCCCCAGCATTTT. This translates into CANRPDWENQPQHF.

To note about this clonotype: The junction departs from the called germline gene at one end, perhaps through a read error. CDR3 in DNA: TGCGCCAGCAGCTTTCTAGCGGTTACAGATACGAAGTATTTT. Encoded protein: CASSFLAVTDTKYF. The J gene is TRBJ2-3, the V gene TRBV5-1, with 7 bases lining up with TRBD2. Per germline, CDR1 SGHRS and CDR2 YFSETQ. The CDR3 is made up of 14 amino acids.

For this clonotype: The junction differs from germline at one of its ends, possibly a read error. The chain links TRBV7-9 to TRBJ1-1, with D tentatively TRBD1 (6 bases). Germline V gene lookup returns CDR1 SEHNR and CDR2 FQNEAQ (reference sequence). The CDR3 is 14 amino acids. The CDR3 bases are TGTGACAGCAGCTTAGGGGGGCCTGGCACTGAAGCTTTCTTT. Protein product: CDSSLGGPGTEAFF.

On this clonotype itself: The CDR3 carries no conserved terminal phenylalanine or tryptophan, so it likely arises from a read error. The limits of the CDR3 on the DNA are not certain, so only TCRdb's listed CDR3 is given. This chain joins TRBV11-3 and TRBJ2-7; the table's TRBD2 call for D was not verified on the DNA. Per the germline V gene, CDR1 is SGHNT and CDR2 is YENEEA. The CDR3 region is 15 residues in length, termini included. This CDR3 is CASSLSGGELYEEYI.

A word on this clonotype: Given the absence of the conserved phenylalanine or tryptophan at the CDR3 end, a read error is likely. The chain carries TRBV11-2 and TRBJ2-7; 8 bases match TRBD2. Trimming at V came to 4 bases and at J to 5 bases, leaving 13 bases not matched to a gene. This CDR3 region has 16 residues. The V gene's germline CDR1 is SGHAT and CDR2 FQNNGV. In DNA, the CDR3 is TGTGCCAGCAGCTACGGCGGGAGGAGCTCGGGAAACGAGCAGTACCTC. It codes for CASSYGGRSSGNEQYL.

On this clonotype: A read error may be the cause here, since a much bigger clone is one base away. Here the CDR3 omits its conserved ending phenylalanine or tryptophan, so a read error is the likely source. This chain's CDR3 is CASSLVSYSNQPQHC. The CDR3 nucleotides are TGTGCCAGCAGCTTAGTGAGCTATAGCAATCAGCCCCAGCATTGT. The chain links TRBV7-8 to TRBJ1-5; no clear D. This CDR3 has 15 residues. Germline V CDR1 and CDR2: SGHVS, FQNEAQ. V lost 1 base to trimming and J lost 0 bases, with 7 bases between them.

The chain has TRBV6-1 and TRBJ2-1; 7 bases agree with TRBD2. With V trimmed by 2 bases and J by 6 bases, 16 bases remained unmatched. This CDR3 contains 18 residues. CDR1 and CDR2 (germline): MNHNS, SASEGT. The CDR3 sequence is CASSEWGLMCAKSNEQFF. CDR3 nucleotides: TGTGCCAGCAGTGAATGGGGACTAATGTGTGCTAAAAGCAATGAGCAGTTCTTC.

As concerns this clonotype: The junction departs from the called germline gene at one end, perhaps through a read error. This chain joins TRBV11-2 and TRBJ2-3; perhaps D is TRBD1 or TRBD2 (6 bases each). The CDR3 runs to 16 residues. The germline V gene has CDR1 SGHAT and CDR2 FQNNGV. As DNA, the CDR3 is TGTGCTAGCAGCCGGAGGGCAGGGGTAGGCACAGATACGCAGTATTTT. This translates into CASSRRAGVGTDTQYF. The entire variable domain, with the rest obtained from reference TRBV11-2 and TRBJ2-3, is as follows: EAGVAQSPRYKIIEKRQSVAFWCNPISGHATLYWYQQILGQGPKLLIQFQNNGVVDDSQLPKDRFSAERLKGVDSTLKIQPAKLEDSAVYLCASSRRAGVGTDTQYFGPGTRLTVL.

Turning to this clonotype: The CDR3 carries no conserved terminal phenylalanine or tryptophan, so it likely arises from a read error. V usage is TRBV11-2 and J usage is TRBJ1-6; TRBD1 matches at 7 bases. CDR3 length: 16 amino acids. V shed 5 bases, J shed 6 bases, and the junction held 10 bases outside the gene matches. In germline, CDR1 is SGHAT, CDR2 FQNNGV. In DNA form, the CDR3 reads TGTGCCAGCAGCCCATGGACAGGATCTGGTAATTCACCCCTCCACTCT. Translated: CASSPWTGSGNSPLHS.

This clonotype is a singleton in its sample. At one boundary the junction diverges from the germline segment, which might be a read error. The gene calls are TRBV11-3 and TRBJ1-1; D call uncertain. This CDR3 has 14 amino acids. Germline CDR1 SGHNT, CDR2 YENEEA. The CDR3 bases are TGTGTCAGCAGCCCACGACAACCGAACACTGAAGCTTTCTTT. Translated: CVSSPRQPNTEAFF.

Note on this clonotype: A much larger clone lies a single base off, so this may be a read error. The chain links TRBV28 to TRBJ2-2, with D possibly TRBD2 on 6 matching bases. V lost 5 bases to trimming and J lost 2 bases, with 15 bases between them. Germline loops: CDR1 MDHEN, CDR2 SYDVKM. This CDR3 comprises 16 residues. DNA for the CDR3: TGTGCCAGCAGTCCCCTGGGGGAGGCAAACACCGGGGAGCTGTTTTTT. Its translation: CASSPLGEANTGELFF.